Listed below are T cell receptor beta chains from one sample, sequenced in a study of blood T cells in healthy people across ages. TCRdb passed the 5' RACE reads through MiXCR, listing each CDR3 protein once. The sample carries 780,000 or so distinct CDR3 sequences, around 50% recorded once. Sequencing was done on a sample of blood. These receptor sequences come from a man aged 40-49 years in good health. CDR3s include the opening cysteine and the closing phenylalanine or tryptophan. The order of the fields is clone size, D gene, V gene, J gene, CDR3 protein, CDR3 DNA. The D gene is left open where the match is weak. The size entry is marked missing in some rows and otherwise reads once, few, many or a size class.

>.|TRBD2|TRBV27|TRBJ2-7
CASSSLREGIHEQYF
TGTGCCAGCAGTTCCCTCCGGGAGGGGATCCACGAGCAGTACTTC
>few|.|TRBV29-1|TRBJ2-1
CSVDLRGFSYNEQFF
TGCAGCGTTGATCTGCGGGGTTTCTCCTACAATGAGCAGTTCTTC
>.|TRBD2|TRBV4-3|TRBJ2-5
CASSQATSKAETQYF
TGCGCCAGCAGCCAAGCGACTAGCAAGGCAGAGACCCAGTACTTC
>.|.|TRBV13|TRBJ2-6
CASGKRGRDVLTF
TGTGCCAGCGGGAAACGAGGGCGGGACGTCCTGACTTTC
>.|.|TRBV5-4|TRBJ2-5
CASSGRRKETQYF
TGTGCCAGCAGCGGGAGACGAAAAGAGACCCAGTACTTC
>few|.|TRBV29-1|TRBJ2-3
CSVDSGNTQYF
TGCAGCGTTGATAGCGGCAATACGCAGTATTTT
>.|TRBD2|TRBV7-9|TRBJ2-7
CASSDNIAGHSYEQYF
TGTGCCAGCAGCGATAACATAGCGGGGCACTCCTACGAGCAGTACTTC
>few|TRBD1|TRBV29-1|TRBJ1-2
CSVADRGELYGYTF
TGCAGCGTCGCGGACAGGGGCGAACTCTATGGCTACACCTTC
>.|TRBD2|TRBV4-2|TRBJ2-5
CASSQVGRADETQYF
TGTGCCAGCAGCCAAGTAGGGAGGGCCGATGAGACCCAGTACTTC
>few|TRBD1|TRBV27|TRBJ2-7
CASSPGTGPNEQYF
TGTGCCAGCAGTCCGGGGACAGGGCCGAACGAGCAGTACTTC
>.|.|TRBV20-1|TRBJ1-2
CSAEYTGEVRAGYTF
TGCAGTGCGGAATATACGGGGGAGGTTAGAGCTGGCTACACCTTC
>few|.|TRBV4-2|TRBJ1-2
CASSQDLGGAWGYTF
TGTGCCAGCAGCCAAGATCTCGGGGGGGCTTGGGGCTACACCTTC
>few|TRBD2|TRBV6-5|TRBJ2-1
CASSYHFSGSSPNEQFF
TGTGCCAGCAGTTACCATTTTAGCGGGAGTTCCCCCAATGAGCAGTTCTTC
>many|TRBD1|TRBV27|TRBJ2-2
CASSFRPFSRTGVAGELFF
TGTGCCAGCAGTTTTAGACCCTTCTCCCGGACAGGGGTGGCCGGGGAGCTGTTTTTT
>.|.|TRBV5-6|TRBJ1-4
CASSLIPTVPTNEKLFF
TGTGCCAGCAGCTTGATTCCAACGGTTCCAACTAATGAAAAACTGTTTTTT
>many|.|TRBV11-3|TRBJ2-3
CASSLPQITQYF
TGTGCCAGCAGCTTACCACAGATTACGCAGTATTTT
>.|.|TRBV5-8|TRBJ1-6
CASSLLPSGANSPLHF
TGTGCCAGCAGCTTGCTCCCGTCCGGCGCTAATTCACCCCTCCACTTT
>.|.|TRBV6-1|TRBJ2-3
CATETNGITDTQYF
TGTGCCACGGAGACGAACGGCATCACAGATACGCAGTATTTT
>.|TRBD1|TRBV28|TRBJ2-7
CASSWGQGAILDEQYF
TGTGCCAGCAGTTGGGGACAGGGGGCAATCTTAGACGAGCAGTACTTC
>.|.|TRBV6-5|TRBJ2-1
CASSRVSSEQFF
TGTGCCAGCAGCAGGGTGTCCAGTGAGCAGTTCTTC
>few|.|TRBV3-1|TRBJ2-3
CASSQEDWYFLDDTQYF
TGTGCCAGCAGCCAAGAGGACTGGTACTTCCTCGATGATACGCAGTATTTT
>once|.|TRBV5-1|TRBJ2-7
CASSLARSGPYEQYF
TGCGCCAGCAGCTTGGCTAGGTCGGGCCCCTACGAGCAGTACTTC
>.|.|TRBV2|TRBJ1-1
CASSERQGTEAFF
TGTGCCAGCAGTGAAAGGCAGGGTACTGAAGCTTTCTTT
>.|.|TRBV27|TRBJ1-2
CASKLEDGNYGYTF
TGTGCCAGCAAATTGGAAGACGGGAACTATGGCTACACCTTC
>.|TRBD1|TRBV12-3/TRBV12-4|TRBJ2-5
CASSRQGARDEQYF
TGTGCCAGCAGTAGACAGGGGGCAAGGGATGAGCAGTACTTC